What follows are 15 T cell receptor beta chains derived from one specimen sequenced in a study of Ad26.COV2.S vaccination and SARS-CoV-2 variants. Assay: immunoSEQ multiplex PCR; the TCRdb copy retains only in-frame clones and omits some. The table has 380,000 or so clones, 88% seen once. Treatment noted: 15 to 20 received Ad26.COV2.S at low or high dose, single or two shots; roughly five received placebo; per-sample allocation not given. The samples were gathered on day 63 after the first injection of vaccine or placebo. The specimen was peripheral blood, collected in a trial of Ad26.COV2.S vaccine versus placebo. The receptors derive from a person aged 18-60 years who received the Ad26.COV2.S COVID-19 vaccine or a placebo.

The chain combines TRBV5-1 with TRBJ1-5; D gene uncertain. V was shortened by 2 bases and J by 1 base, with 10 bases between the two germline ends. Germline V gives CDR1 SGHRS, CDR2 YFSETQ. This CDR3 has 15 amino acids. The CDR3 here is CASSFEPTSNQPQHF. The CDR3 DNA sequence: TGCGCCAGCAGCTTCGAGCCGACGAGCAATCAGCCCCAGCATTTT.

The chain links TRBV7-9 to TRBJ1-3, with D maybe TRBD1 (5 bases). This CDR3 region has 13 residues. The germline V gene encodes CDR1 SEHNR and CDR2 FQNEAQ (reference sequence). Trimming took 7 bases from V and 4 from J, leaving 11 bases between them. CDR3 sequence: CASKGREGNTIYF. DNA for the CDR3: TGTGCCAGCAAAGGCAGGGAAGGAAACACCATATATTTT.

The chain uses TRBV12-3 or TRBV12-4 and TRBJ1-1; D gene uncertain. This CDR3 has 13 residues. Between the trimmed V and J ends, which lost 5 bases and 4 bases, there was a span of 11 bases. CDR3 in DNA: TGTGCCAGCAGTCTACTGGGAGTCACTGAAGCTTTCTTT. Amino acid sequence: CASSLLGVTEAFF.

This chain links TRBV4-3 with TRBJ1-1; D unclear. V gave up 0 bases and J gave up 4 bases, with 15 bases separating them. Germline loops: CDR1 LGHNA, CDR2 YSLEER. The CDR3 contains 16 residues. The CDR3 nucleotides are TGCGCCAGCAGCCAAGATGCGCGGGAGGTAGGCACTGAAGCTTTCTTT. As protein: CASSQDAREVGTEAFF.

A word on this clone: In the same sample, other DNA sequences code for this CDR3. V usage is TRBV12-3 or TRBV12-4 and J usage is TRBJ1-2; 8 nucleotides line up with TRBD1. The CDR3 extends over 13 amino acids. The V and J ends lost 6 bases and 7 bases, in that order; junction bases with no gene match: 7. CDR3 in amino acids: CASSPGTGGGYTF. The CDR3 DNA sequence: TGTGCCAGCAGCCCCGGGACAGGTGGTGGCTACACCTTC.

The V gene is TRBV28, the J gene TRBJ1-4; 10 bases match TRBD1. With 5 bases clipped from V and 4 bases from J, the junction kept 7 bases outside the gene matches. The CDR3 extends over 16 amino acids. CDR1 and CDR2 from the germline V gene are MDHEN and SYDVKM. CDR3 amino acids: CASSTRQGAINEKLFF. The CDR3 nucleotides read TGTGCCAGCAGTACTCGACAGGGGGCCATTAATGAAAAACTGTTTTTT.

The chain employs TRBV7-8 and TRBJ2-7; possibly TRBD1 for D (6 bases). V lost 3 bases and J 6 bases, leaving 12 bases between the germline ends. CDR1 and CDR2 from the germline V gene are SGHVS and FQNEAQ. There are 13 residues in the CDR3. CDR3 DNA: TGTGCCAGCAGCTTCGAAACAGGGACCGAGCAGTACTTC. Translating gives CASSFETGTEQYF.

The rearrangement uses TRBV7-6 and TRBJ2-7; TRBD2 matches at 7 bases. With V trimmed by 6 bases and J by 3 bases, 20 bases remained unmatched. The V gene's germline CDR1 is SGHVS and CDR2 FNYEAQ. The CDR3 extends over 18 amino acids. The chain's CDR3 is CASSPGRAWKEKGYEQYF. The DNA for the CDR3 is TGTGCCAGCAGTCCGGGGAGGGCTTGGAAAGAAAAAGGCTACGAGCAGTACTTC.

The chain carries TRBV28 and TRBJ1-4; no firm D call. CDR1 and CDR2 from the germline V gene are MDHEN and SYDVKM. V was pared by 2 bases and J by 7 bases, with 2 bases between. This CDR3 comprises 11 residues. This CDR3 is CASSLSEKLFF. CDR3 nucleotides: TGTGCCAGCAGTTTAAGTGAAAAACTGTTTTTT.

CDR3 DNA sequence: TGTGCCAGCTCACCGCGGCTCCAGCCCCCCCCCAGCAGCACAGATACGCAGTATTTT. Amino acids: CASSPRLQPPPSSTDTQYF. The chain carries TRBV18 and TRBJ2-3; D is unclear. CDR1 is KGHSH, CDR2 LQKENI, per germline. The V end lost 3 bases, the J end lost 0 bases, and 22 bases lay between the germline ends. The CDR3 runs to 19 residues.

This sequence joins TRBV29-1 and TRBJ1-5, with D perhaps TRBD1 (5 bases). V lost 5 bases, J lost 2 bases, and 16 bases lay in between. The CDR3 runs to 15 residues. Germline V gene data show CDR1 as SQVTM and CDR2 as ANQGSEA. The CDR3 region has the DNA TGCAGCGTTTGGGAAGGGGCCAGTGGCAATCAGCCCCAGCATTTT. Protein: CSVWEGASGNQPQHF.

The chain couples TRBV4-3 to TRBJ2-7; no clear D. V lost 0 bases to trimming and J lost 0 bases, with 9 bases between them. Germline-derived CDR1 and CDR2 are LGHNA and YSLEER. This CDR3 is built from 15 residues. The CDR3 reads CASSQEPRSSYEQYF. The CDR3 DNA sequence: TGCGCCAGCAGCCAAGAACCGCGAAGCTCCTACGAGCAGTACTTC.

The CDR3 nucleotides are TGTGCCATCAGTGAGACGGGGGACAGGGGGTATGGCTACACCTTC. It translates to CAISETGDRGYGYTF. This chain uses TRBV10-3 with TRBJ1-2; TRBD1 matches 11 bases. The CDR3 covers 15 residues. Trimming at V came to 2 bases and at J to 5 bases, leaving 4 bases not matched to a gene. Germline CDR1 reads ENHRY; CDR2 reads SYGVKD.

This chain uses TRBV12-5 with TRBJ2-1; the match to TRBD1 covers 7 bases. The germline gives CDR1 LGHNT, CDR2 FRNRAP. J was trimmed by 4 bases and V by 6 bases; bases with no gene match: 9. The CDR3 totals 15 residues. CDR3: CASGPPGTAYNEQFF. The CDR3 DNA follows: TGTGCTAGTGGCCCGCCAGGGACAGCTTACAATGAGCAGTTCTTC.

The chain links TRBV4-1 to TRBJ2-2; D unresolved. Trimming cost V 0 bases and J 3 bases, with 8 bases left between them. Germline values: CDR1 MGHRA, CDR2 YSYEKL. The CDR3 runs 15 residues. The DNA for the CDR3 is TGCGCCAGCAGCCAAGATAACACCGACACCGGGGAGCTGTTTTTT. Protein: CASSQDNTDTGELFF.